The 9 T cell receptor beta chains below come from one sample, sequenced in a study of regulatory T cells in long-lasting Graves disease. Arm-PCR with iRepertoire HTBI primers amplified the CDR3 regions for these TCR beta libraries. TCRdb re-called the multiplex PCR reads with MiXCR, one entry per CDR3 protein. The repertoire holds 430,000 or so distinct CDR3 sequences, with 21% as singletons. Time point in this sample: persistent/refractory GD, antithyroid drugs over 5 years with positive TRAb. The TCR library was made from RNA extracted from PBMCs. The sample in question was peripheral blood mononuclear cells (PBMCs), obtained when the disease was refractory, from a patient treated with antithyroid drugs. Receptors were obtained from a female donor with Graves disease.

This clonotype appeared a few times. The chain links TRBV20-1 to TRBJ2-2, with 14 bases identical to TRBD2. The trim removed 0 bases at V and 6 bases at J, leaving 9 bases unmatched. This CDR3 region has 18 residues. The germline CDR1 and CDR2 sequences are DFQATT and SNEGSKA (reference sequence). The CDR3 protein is CSARDLGLAGAVAGELFF. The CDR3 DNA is TGCAGTGCTAGAGATTTGGGACTAGCGGGAGCTGTCGCCGGGGAGCTGTTTTTT.

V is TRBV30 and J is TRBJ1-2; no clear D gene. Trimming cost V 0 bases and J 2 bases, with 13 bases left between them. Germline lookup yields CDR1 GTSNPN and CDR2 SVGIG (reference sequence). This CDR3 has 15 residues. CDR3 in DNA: TGTGCCTGGAGTGTTTGGACCGAGATGAACTATGGCTACACCTTC. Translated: CAWSVWTEMNYGYTF.

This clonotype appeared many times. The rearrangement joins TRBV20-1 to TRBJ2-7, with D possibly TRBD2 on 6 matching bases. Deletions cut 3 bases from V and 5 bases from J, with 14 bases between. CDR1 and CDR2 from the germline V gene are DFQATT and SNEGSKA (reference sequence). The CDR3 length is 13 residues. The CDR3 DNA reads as TGCAGTGCTAGCGGGAGCCCTAGGGACGAGCAGTACTTC. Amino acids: CSASGSPRDEQYF.

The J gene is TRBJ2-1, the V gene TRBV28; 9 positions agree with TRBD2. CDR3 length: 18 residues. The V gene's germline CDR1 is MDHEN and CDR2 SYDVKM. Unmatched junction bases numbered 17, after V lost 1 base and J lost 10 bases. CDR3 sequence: CASSLYGGGFGLAGEQFF. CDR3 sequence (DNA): TGTGCCAGCAGTTTATATGGCGGGGGCTTTGGGCTAGCGGGAGAGCAGTTCTTC.

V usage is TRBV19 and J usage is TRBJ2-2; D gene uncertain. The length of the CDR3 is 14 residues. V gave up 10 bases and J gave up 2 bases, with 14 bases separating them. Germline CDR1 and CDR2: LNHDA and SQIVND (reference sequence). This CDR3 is CATSSTANTGELFF. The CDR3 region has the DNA TGTGCCACCTCCTCGACTGCCAACACCGGGGAGCTGTTTTTT. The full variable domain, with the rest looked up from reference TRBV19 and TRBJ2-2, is DGGITQSPKYLFRKEGQNVTLSCEQNLNHDAMYWYRQDPGQGLRLIYYSQIVNDFQKGDIAEGYSVSREKKESFPLTVTSAQKNPTAFYLCATSSTANTGELFFGEGSRLTVL.

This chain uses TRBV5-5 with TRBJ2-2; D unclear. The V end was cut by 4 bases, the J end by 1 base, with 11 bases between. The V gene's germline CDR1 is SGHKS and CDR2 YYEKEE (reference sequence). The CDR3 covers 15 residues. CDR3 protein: CASSVNAGNTGELFF. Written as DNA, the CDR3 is TGTGCCAGCAGCGTTAACGCAGGGAACACCGGGGAGCTGTTTTTT.

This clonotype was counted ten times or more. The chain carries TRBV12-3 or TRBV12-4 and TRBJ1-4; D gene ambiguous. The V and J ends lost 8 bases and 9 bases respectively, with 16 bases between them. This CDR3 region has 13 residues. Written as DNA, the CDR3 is TGTGCCAGCGGTCCGGGGAGACCGAAAAAACTGTTTTTT. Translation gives CASGPGRPKKLFF.

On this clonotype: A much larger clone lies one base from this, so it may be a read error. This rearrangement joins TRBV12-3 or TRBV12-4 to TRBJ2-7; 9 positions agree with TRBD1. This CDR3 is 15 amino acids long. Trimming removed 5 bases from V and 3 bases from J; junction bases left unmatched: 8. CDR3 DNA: TGTGCCAGCAGTAGACCATCGGACAGGGGCTACGAGCAGTACTTC. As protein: CASSRPSDRGYEQYF.

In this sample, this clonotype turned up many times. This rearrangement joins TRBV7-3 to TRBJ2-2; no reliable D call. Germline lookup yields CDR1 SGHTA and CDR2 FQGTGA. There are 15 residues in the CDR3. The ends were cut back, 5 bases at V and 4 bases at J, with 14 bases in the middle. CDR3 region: CASSPHAGGTGELFF. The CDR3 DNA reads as TGTGCCAGCAGCCCTCATGCTGGCGGCACCGGGGAGCTGTTTTTT.